Below are 13 T cell receptor beta chains sequenced from a single sample in a study of cytotoxic CD8 clonotypes in ibrutinib-treated CLL. Profiling relied on immunoSEQ multiplex PCR, and the TCRdb table lists in-frame clones only, not all of them. The data contain 50,000 to 65,000 clones, roughly 71% of them singletons. The specimen was PBMCs, collected after 12 months of ibrutinib treatment. The source of these receptors is a human donor with chronic lymphocytic leukemia.

In regard to this clone: The junction departs from the called germline gene at one end, perhaps through a read error. The CDR3, as DNA: TGTGCTAGCAGCCGAGCCCAGGGTGCTGGCAATGAGCAGTTCTTC. Protein: CASSRAQGAGNEQFF. This chain joins TRBV7-7 and TRBJ2-1; D might be TRBD1 (5 bases). Germline V gives CDR1 SSHAT, CDR2 FNYEAQ (reference sequence). The CDR3 sequence is 15 residues long.

The genes are TRBV15 and TRBJ2-3; 12 bases are shared with TRBD2. CDR3 length equals 17 residues. V lost 0 bases and J lost 4; bases outside the gene matches: 5. Germline lookup yields CDR1 LNHNV and CDR2 YYDKDF (reference sequence). The CDR3 spells CATSRDYGTSGSDTQYF. The CDR3 DNA follows: TGTGCCACCAGCAGAGATTACGGGACTAGCGGGTCAGATACGCAGTATTTT. Full variable domain (remainder filled in from reference TRBV15 and TRBJ2-3): DAMVIQNPRYQVTQFGKPVTLSCSQTLNHNVMYWYQQKSSQAPKLLFHYYDKDFNNEADTPDNFQSRRPNTSFCFLDIRSPGLGDTAMYLCATSRDYGTSGSDTQYFGPGTRLTVL.

This chain links TRBV5-4 with TRBJ2-7, with 9 nucleotides matching TRBD1. The CDR3 loop spans 16 amino acids. The J segment lost 0 bases and the V segment lost 4 bases, leaving 8 bases of the junction unmatched. Per germline, CDR1 SGHNT and CDR2 YYREEE (reference sequence). CDR3 in DNA: TGTGCCAGCAGCGTACCGGGACAGGGACCCTCCTACGAGCAGTACTTC. It specifies CASSVPGQGPSYEQYF.

This sequence joins TRBV7-2 and TRBJ2-7, with D maybe TRBD1 (5 bases). Deletions cut 1 base from V and 3 bases from J, with 10 bases between. Germline assignment: CDR1 SGHTA and CDR2 FQGNSA. This CDR3 contains 14 residues. DNA of the CDR3: TGTGCCAGCAGCTTAGTGCCAGGGAACTACGAGCAGTACTTC. It yields the protein CASSLVPGNYEQYF.

This clone was seen a handful of times. This rearrangement joins TRBV19 to TRBJ2-7; D uncertain. Trimming pared 2 bases from V and 7 bases from J, leaving 18 bases between. The CDR3 spans 15 residues. From germline, CDR1 is LNHDA and CDR2 SQIVND (reference sequence). The CDR3 DNA sequence: TGTGCCAGTAGTATAAGGCACTCTCCCCCTACGGAGCAGTACTTC. It codes for CASSIRHSPPTEQYF.

Note on this clone: At one of its ends the junction is not consistent with the germline gene, which may arise from a read error. V is TRBV11-2 and J is TRBJ2-5; 10 nucleotides line up with TRBD1. The CDR3 totals 15 residues. Germline V gene sequence: CDR1 SGHAT, CDR2 FQNNGV. The CDR3: CASSPRQGAQGTQYF. CDR3 DNA: TGTGCCAGCAGCCCTAGACAGGGGGCGCAAGGGACCCAGTACTTC.

This clone was recorded only once. In DNA form, the CDR3 reads TGTGCCACCAGCAAGGACCTACAGGGAACTGGGGCCAACGTCCTGACTTTC. Translated: CATSKDLQGTGANVLTF. The V and J genes are TRBV15 and TRBJ2-6; TRBD1 is a possible D gene (6 bases). The CDR3 consists of 17 residues. V was pared by 4 bases and J by 2 bases, with 15 bases between. CDR1 and CDR2 (germline): LNHNV, YYDKDF (reference sequence).

This clone was seen a single time. The rearrangement links TRBV5-1 to TRBJ2-2; D may be TRBD2 (5 bases). Germline CDR1 SGHRS, CDR2 YFSETQ. CDR3 length equals 16 residues. Trimming left V 0 bases short and J 4 bases short, with 13 bases between. The CDR3 spells CASSLDGVTPTGELFF. The CDR3 DNA reads TGCGCCAGCAGCTTGGACGGGGTAACCCCCACCGGGGAGCTGTTTTTT. The entire variable domain, with the rest obtained from reference TRBV5-1 and TRBJ2-2, is as follows: KAGVTQTPRYLIKTRGQQVTLSCSPISGHRSVSWYQQTPGQGLQFLFEYFSETQRNKGNFPGRFSGRQFSNSRSEMNVSTLELGDSALYLCASSLDGVTPTGELFFGEGSRLTVL.

This chain links TRBV10-3 with TRBJ2-2; D is ambiguous. CDR3 size: 14 residues. Germline CDR1 and CDR2: ENHRY and SYGVKD. Trimming stripped 0 bases from V and 6 bases from J, with 8 bases between. The CDR3 nucleotides are TGTGCCATCAGTGAGTCGACTGGGCCCGGGGAGCTGTTTTTT. Translated, it gives CAISESTGPGELFF.

In its sample, this clone was seen once. The chain is built from TRBV6-5 and TRBJ2-1; 8 bases map to TRBD1. The V segment lost 5 bases and the J segment 8 bases; nucleotides outside the gene matches: 5. Per the germline V gene, CDR1 is MNHEY and CDR2 is SVGAGI. CDR3 length equals 13 residues. CDR3 protein: CASSPDRGYEQFF. In DNA form, the CDR3 reads TGTGCCAGCAGTCCCGACAGGGGCTATGAGCAGTTCTTC.

This sequence joins TRBV5-1 and TRBJ2-7; 7 nucleotides align to TRBD1. Germline V gives CDR1 SGHRS, CDR2 YFSETQ. V lost 4 bases to trimming and J lost 5 bases; unmatched junction nucleotides: 9. The CDR3 contains 14 residues. The CDR3 region has the DNA TGCGCCAGCAGCGCACGACAGGGTTTCAACGAGCAGTACTTC. As protein: CASSARQGFNEQYF.

J is TRBJ2-3 and V is TRBV5-1; D not certain. V lost 4 bases, J lost 1 base, and 10 bases lay in between. The CDR3 has 14 residues. CDR1 SGHRS and CDR2 YFSETQ come from the germline V gene. CDR3 nucleotide sequence: TGCGCCAGCAGCAGGTCCTCCGGCACAGATACGCAGTATTTT. It encodes CASSRSSGTDTQYF.

The rearrangement links TRBV9 to TRBJ2-5, with TRBD2 identical over 10 bases. This CDR3 is built from 16 residues. The germline V gene encodes CDR1 SGDLS and CDR2 YYNGEE. Trimming at V came to 0 bases and at J to 0 bases, leaving 2 bases not matched to a gene. DNA of the CDR3: TGTGCCAGCAGCGTAGCTAGCGGGAGATACCAAGAGACCCAGTACTTC. This codes for CASSVASGRYQETQYF.